Presented here are 7 T cell receptor beta chains from one specimen sequenced in a study of blood T cell repertoires in COVID-19. Produced via immunoSEQ multiplex PCR; TCRdb's table is partial and in-frame only. The table shows some 180,000 clones, with about 80% occurring only once. Sequencing was performed on peripheral blood. These receptors were collected from a human donor in a cohort sampled during active COVID-19.

This clone was seen a few times. This chain links TRBV9 with TRBJ2-7, with a tentative D call TRBD1 (6 bases). CDR1 and CDR2 from the germline V gene are SGDLS and YYNGEE. V lost 4 bases, J lost 3 bases, and 17 bases lay in between. The CDR3 runs 15 residues. CDR3 nucleotide sequence: TGTGCCAGCAGCCCCCGCTTACGGGACAACTACGAGCAGTACTTC. It yields the protein CASSPRLRDNYEQYF.

This sequence joins TRBV19 and TRBJ2-6; D perhaps matches TRBD1 (7 bases). The length of the CDR3 is 17 residues. The V end was cut by 5 bases, the J end by 1 base, with 15 bases between. Germline CDR1 and CDR2: LNHDA and SQIVND (reference sequence). CDR3 in amino acids: CASSDEQGRSGANVLTF. The CDR3 nucleotides are TGTGCCAGTAGTGACGAACAGGGGAGGTCTGGGGCCAACGTCCTGACTTTC.

Notes on this clone: One end of the junction is discordant with germline, which a read error may explain. V usage is TRBV20-1 and J usage is TRBJ1-2; 7 bases agree with TRBD1. This CDR3 comprises 11 residues. The germline V gene has CDR1 DFQATT and CDR2 SNEGSKA (reference sequence). CDR3 loop: CRARGRYGYTF. The CDR3 nucleotides read TGCAGAGCTAGGGGGCGGTATGGCTACACCTTC.

The V and J genes are TRBV4-1 and TRBJ1-5; a weak D match, TRBD1 (6 bases). Germline CDR1 is MGHRA and CDR2 is YSYEKL. V lost 0 bases to trimming and J lost 7 bases, with 13 bases between them. This CDR3 comprises 15 residues. The CDR3 coding sequence is TGCGCCAGCAGCCAAGATCAGGGGAATGGCCAGCCCCAGCATTTT. This codes for CASSQDQGNGQPQHF.

The chain combines TRBV6-5 with TRBJ2-7, with TRBD2 as a possible D gene (6 bases). Germline CDR1 MNHEY, CDR2 SVGAGI. The CDR3 runs to 12 residues. V was shortened by 10 bases and J by 0 bases, with 10 bases between the two germline ends. CDR3 DNA: TGTGCCACAACCGGGGGCTCCTACGAGCAGTACTTC. Translating gives CATTGGSYEQYF.

This sequence joins TRBV7-9 and TRBJ1-2, with 9 bases aligning to TRBD1. The CDR3 sequence is 15 residues long. V gave up 6 bases and J gave up 2 bases; unmatched junction bases: 7. Germline V gene sequence: CDR1 SEHNR, CDR2 FQNEAQ (reference sequence). The CDR3 coding sequence is TGTGCCAGCAGTAACCGGGACAGGGAAAACTATGGCTACACCTTC. Protein: CASSNRDRENYGYTF.

This rearrangement joins TRBV6-1 to TRBJ1-1; D is unresolved. In germline, CDR1 is MNHNS, CDR2 SASEGT. Trimming took off 0 bases at V and 1 base at J, with 12 bases between the two ends. This CDR3 region has 16 residues. The CDR3 nucleotides are TGTGCCAGCAGTGAAGCTCGGGAACTGGGGAACACTGAAGCTTTCTTT. This sequence encodes CASSEARELGNTEAFF.